This record covers a single TCR beta chain. This clone's antigen is unknown. The record has no base qualities; no much larger clone is one base away. The data derive from a study of cytomegalovirus exposure and HLA in healthy donors (dated by TCRdb to 2016 to 2017). About the full investigation: An earlier analysis of approximately 640 of the donors reported 250 to 300 Gb of sequence data and some 100 million unique TCR beta sequences from some 180 million T cells. Approximately 300 gigabases of sequencing data and around 88 million unique TCR sequences made up an early release that covered approximately 650 HLA-typed donors. Of the roughly 400 genotyped donors, around 81% fell in the genetic ancestry cluster associated with self-reported Caucasian donors. The study aimed to test whether cataloging public T cell receptors could reveal signatures of past pathogen exposure. The study profiled the T cell repertoires of under 700 subjects by immunosequencing and related them to cytomegalovirus serostatus. In addition to the first cohort of 666 subjects, a separate validation cohort of approximately 130 different subjects was used. The study combined high-throughput TCR immunosequencing, statistical association of individual TCRs with disease status, and machine learning to predict cytomegalovirus infection status. A later analysis re-analyzed previously published TCR beta repertoires from hundreds of donors and added high-resolution HLA genotyping to study TCR occurrence patterns. Rather than using new phenotypic data, the later analysis identified candidate immune exposures from TCR beta sequences and from how often those sequences occurred across donors. An earlier analysis of 500 to 750 of the donors applied high-throughput TCR beta sequencing to assess whether each TCR beta V gene segment acted as functional or pseudogenic. Donor age, sex, ethnicity and CMV serostatus were collected together with the repertoire data. Genome-wide SNP genotypes for about 55% of the roughly 670 donors were used in a later genetic analysis, which treated that subset as a discovery cohort. All discovery cohort repertoires had been generated on a single sequencing platform. Both class I and class II loci were covered by HLA typing, at four-digit resolution. The number of typed donors differed by locus: about 629-630 for A, B, C, DRB1 and DQB1; 522 for DQA1; around 610 for DPA1; and roughly 470 for DPB1. Because of strong linkage in the cohort, 5 or 6 DR-DQ haplotypes were treated as single units for association and clustering. Among some 410 genotyped donors of the cohort, an average of approximately 220,000 unique TCR beta nucleotide sequences was sequenced per donor, of which roughly 17% were non-productive.

Taken from the germline V gene (reference sequence), the CDR1 and CDR2 loops are LNHDA and SQIVND. From cysteine to phenylalanine, the CDR3 is 16 amino acids long. The retained sequence is limited to the CDR3, 48 bases, with the frame set at the first base. Relative to germline, V is missing 5 bases and J is missing 0 bases, with 5 bases of the junction outside any gene match. Libraries were prepared through the immunoSEQ multiplex PCR assay. The multiplex PCR relied on a mix of 60 forward primers for TCR Vbeta segments and 13 reverse primers for TCR Jbeta segments. The CDR3 region of rearranged TCR beta genes was amplified from genomic DNA with a multiplex PCR assay. The Illumina HiSeq System was used to sequence the amplified TCR beta libraries as 87-base-pair reads. The source study handled its data this way. In a later analysis, tens of millions of unique TCR beta chains were counted across the approximately 640 repertoires, and approximately 11 million of these chains were shared by at least two donors. Raw reads were error-corrected and collapsed into unique sequences with a nearest-neighbor algorithm that merged closely related sequences to remove PCR and sequencing errors. To assign V, D and J gene segments, CDR3 sequences were aligned to IMGT reference sequences. For a sequence to be retained, at least a six-nucleotide match to both a V gene segment and a J gene segment was required. A rearrangement counted as productive if the CDR3 had no stop codons and remained in frame with V and J, and every other rearrangement counted as non-productive. CDR3 was defined by IMGT convention, running from the second conserved V-encoded cysteine to the conserved J-encoded phenylalanine. The earlier analysis of approximately 590 of the donors excluded any sequence lacking an unambiguous match to a single V gene segment. In an earlier analysis of a few hundred of the donors, a V segment was called functional when productive rearrangements were above 56.7%, and segregating when the standard deviation between donors exceeded 5%. A statistical classification framework was built to diagnose cytomegalovirus status from the catalog of TCR beta chain sequences. In a later analysis, TCR nucleotide sequences were compared against IMGT/GENE-DB human TR gene sequences so that V and J genes could be assigned. The TCRdist pipeline was used in a later analysis to assign CDR3 sequences and most-parsimonious VDJ recombination scenarios. In a later analysis, each TCR beta chain was defined by its CDR3 amino acid sequence together with its V-gene family, and reads lacking a unique V-gene family were excluded. In a later analysis, around 650 highly shared, low-generation-probability nucleotide sequences were removed to address suspected cross-contamination and a sequencing artifact. In a later analysis, a clonal expansion index for each public chain was calculated from normalized within-repertoire ranks of inferred template counts. In a later analysis, generation probabilities were computed with a VDJ recombination model fitted to out-of-frame rearrangements, and the resulting probabilities were checked against IGoR. A later analysis scored TCR-TCR, TCR-HLA and TCR-CMV co-occurrence with hypergeometric tests, applying a repertoire-size bias correction to TCR pairs. False discovery rates were estimated in a later analysis by permuting HLA or CMV assignments 20 times. In a later analysis, co-occurring TCRs were grouped with DBSCAN, and TCRdist sequence similarity was added when clustering was performed within HLA-allele-positive subsets. Repertoires with fewer than 30,000 or more than 120,000 public chains were left out of co-occurrence clustering, as were four to six repertoires with anomalous nucleotide sharing. Not all clones reach the TCRdb copy of this immuneACCESS table, which keeps in-frame sequences only. Checked studies attribute under half of the gap to unresolved V genes and leave the rest unexplained. V and J calls and clone size are those listed in that table; D and trimming were worked out from the DNA. This sample holds 150,000 to 200,000 clones; 75% to 85% were observed only once. The leading ten clones occupy roughly 5.2% of the sample.

Study-level results and caveats: A later analysis reported that several top co-occurrence clusters appeared linked to parvovirus B19, influenza, CMV and Epstein-Barr virus. A further reported finding was that TCR beta sequences accurately predicted the HLA-A and HLA-B alleles for most subjects in the first cohort. The classifier was reported to diagnose cytomegalovirus status with high specificity and sensitivity in both the original cohort and the validation cohort. A few of the identified cytomegalovirus-associated TCR beta chains were confirmed in vitro to be specific for cytomegalovirus antigens. Approximately 16 rarely observed V segments, including chromosome 9 orphons, were excluded from the earlier analysis of several hundred of the donors because counts were too low. While some public TCRs were present in many individuals, most TCR sequences turned up only very rarely across donors. The only immune exposure information available for the cohort was CMV serostatus. A later analysis found that HLA-associated TCR beta chains were more clonally expanded and had lower generation probabilities than equally common non-associated chains. The presence/absence analyses assumed that sequencing depth was roughly uniform across donors, and that assumption may not be true. Because some donors lacked HLA typing at each locus, the association tests relied only on the typed subset. When HLA alleles, especially DR and DQ, strongly co-occurred, TCR associations were difficult to assign to individual alleles. Some IMGT-functional V segments, including TRBV6-2 and TRBV6-3, could not be distinguished by the 87-base-pair reads and were therefore excluded. According to a later analysis, TCR association rates differed among HLA loci, with DRB1 alleles showing the most associated TCRs and HLA-C alleles showing the fewest. The cohort was sequenced for TCR beta chains only, and without alpha or paired-chain data the features that could be detected were limited. In an earlier analysis of around 600 of the donors, most TCR beta V segments appeared in productive rearrangements about 87% or about 30% of the time, broadly matching IMGT annotations. A later analysis associated some 17,000 TCR beta sequences with specific HLA alleles at a false discovery rate of 0.05. An association between a missense DCLRE1C variant and V-gene and J-gene trimming of TCR beta chains was found in a later genetic analysis and replicated in an independent cohort. A later genetic analysis reported fewer N-insertions in productive TCRs among donors in an Asian-associated ancestry cluster than the roughly 690-donor mean. Correlated functional status among segregating V segments might reflect linkage disequilibrium, but an unknown experimental factor could not be ruled out. The authors suggested that the approach could potentially be generalized to other disease states and immunological phenotypes. In a later analysis, most CMV-associated TCR beta chains were found to appear HLA-restricted, with HLA associations seemingly driven largely by CMV exposure. The sequencing pipeline was judged likely to have produced a cluster of highly shared sequence variants as a technical artifact. The study listed approximately 150 TCR beta chains as associated with cytomegalovirus.

The cohort was made up of around 720 healthy bone marrow donors. Cohort members were all nominally healthy when sampled, although unrecorded immune exposures were likely present. The donor tested CMV seropositive, placing the donor among the 310 or so seropositive members of the cohort. Each donor provided a peripheral blood sample, and peripheral blood mononuclear cells were used for TCR beta sequencing. Genomic DNA extraction from the blood cell samples was performed with the Qiagen DNeasy Blood Extraction Kit. This receptor chain uses TRBV19 and TRBJ2-4; 9 junctional bases match TRBD1. The sample was PBMCs. The receptor comes from a woman between 18 and 30 years old in good health and CMV-seropositive. Here is the DNA: TGTGCCAGTAGTGGGGGGACAGGGACAGCCAAAAACATTCAGTACTTC. It specifies CASSGGTGTAKNIQYF. Beyond the CDR3, the reference TRBV19 and TRBJ2-4 genes provide the residues; the full variable domain reads: DGGITQSPKYLFRKEGQNVTLSCEQNLNHDAMYWYRQDPGQGLRLIYYSQIVNDFQKGDIAEGYSVSREKKESFPLTVTSAQKNPTAFYLCASSGGTGTAKNIQYFGAGTRLSVL.